This TCR beta chain was profiled in a study of blood T cell repertoires in COVID-19. Germline loops: CDR1 SGDLS, CDR2 YYNGEE. This CDR3 contains 15 residues. V shed 0 bases, J shed 9 bases, and the junction held 7 bases outside the gene matches. The method was immunoSEQ multiplex PCR; TCRdb's version includes in-frame clones alone and lacks a portion of them. The sample consists of a few hundred thousand clones, 70% to 90% of them appearing once. Sequencing was carried out using peripheral blood. This TCR came from a man in his 60s with acute or convalescent COVID-19. The chain couples TRBV9 to TRBJ2-1, with TRBD1 identical over 9 bases. DNA of the CDR3: TGTGCCAGCAGCGTAGGGGAGGGACAGGGTGCTGAGCAGTTCTTC. This encodes CASSVGEGQGAEQFF.